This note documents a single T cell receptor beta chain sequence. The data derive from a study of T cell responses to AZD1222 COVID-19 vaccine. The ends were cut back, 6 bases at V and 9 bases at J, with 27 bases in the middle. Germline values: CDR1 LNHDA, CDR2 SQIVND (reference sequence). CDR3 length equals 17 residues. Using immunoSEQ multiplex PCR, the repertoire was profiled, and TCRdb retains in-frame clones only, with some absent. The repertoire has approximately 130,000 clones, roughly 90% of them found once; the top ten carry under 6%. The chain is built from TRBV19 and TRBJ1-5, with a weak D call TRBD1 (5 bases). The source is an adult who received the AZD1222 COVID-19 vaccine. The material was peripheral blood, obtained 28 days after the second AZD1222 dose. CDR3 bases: TGTGCCAGTAGCGGGACTTATGAGCCGAACCCCCGGGGGCCCCAGCATTTT. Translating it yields CASSGTYEPNPRGPQHF.